Listed here is a single T cell receptor beta chain. Its antigen target is currently unknown. The sample holds no much larger clone one base away, and base qualities are not on file. Library generation was performed with the immunoSEQ multiplex PCR assay. As stored in TCRdb, this immuneACCESS dataset retains in-frame rearrangements with V and J assigned. A fraction of the clones does not appear; measured against another copy, unresolved V genes explain less than half of the discrepancy, and the remainder lacks a known reason. The sample yields some 67,000 clones; 60% to 80% were counted once. The top ten constitute 15% to 20% of the sample. The sample belongs to a study of radiotherapy plus CTLA-4 blockade in lung cancer (dated by TCRdb to the late 2010s). For the study in its entirety: Among enrolled patients, 15% to 20% had an objective response and approximately 30% reached disease control. The investigation overall reported the following: After treatment with radiotherapy and ipilimumab, TCR clones that originated in tumors expanded in peripheral blood. Increased serum interferon-beta after radiation, together with early dynamic changes in blood T cell clones, were reported to be the strongest predictors of response.

The study tested focal radiation therapy combined with CTLA-4 blockade (ipilimumab) in patients with chemo-refractory metastatic non-small-cell lung cancer. The sequenced sample was peripheral blood, obtained from a patient treated with radiotherapy plus ipilimumab. The receptor was isolated from a human donor with non-small cell lung cancer whose response to radiotherapy plus ipilimumab could not be evaluated. Some clones in this sample may be carry-over from other donors' samples.

The nucleotide sequence is TGCGCCAGCAGCACGGGAAGCTCCTACGAGCAGTACTTC. The translation is CASSTGSSYEQYF. The sequence joins TRBV5-1 to TRBJ2-7; perhaps TRBD2 is the D gene, with 5 bases matching. From the cysteine through the phenylalanine, the CDR3 covers 13 amino acids. Here the CDR3 DNA is all that survives: 39 bases in frame from base 1. At the junction V is shortened by 4 bases and J by 0 bases, with 8 bases in between. Taken from the germline V gene, the CDR1 and CDR2 loops are SGHRS and YFSETQ.